This T cell receptor (beta chain) was identified in a study of T-cell memory formation after mild COVID-19 (dated by TCRdb to about 2021). Some background on the complete study: Most TCR sequence clusters were specific to one of the two donors. Longitudinal TCRalpha and TCRbeta repertoire sequencing tracked T-cell clones expanding and contracting after mild COVID-19 in two donors. Two young, previously healthy adult volunteers, one female and one male, were included in the cohort. Broad study findings and their caveats: Only two mild cases were covered by the study, and larger cohorts that include severe cases with pre-infection samples were considered necessary. Contracting CD4+ clones were located mainly in the CM and EM memory subsets, whereas CD8+ clones were found to be enriched in EMRA. SARS-CoV-2 specificity of the second-wave clones peaking on day 37 was not confirmed. The detection of some responding clones in pre-infection memory suggests that pre-existing cross-reactive memory T cells joined the SARS-CoV-2 response. Clones contracting from day 15 to 85 had balanced CD4/CD8 phenotypes, while a second wave expanding from day 15 to 37 was biased towards CD4+.

The CDR3 has 12 amino acids, counting the end cysteine and phenylalanine. Only the CDR3 region is kept as DNA, spanning 36 bases read in frame from base 1. From the germline V gene, CDR1 is ENHRY and CDR2 is SYGVKD. Germline trimming amounts to 8 bases on V and 4 bases on J, with 3 as the count of junction bases outside the gene matches. Ficoll-Paque density gradient centrifugation was the method used to isolate PBMCs. A remark on this clonotype: Its antigen is unknown. No much larger clone exists at a distance of one base, and base qualities are not known.

Sequencing used an Illumina NovaSeq 6000. TCRalpha and TCRbeta cDNA libraries were constructed by 5'RACE with constant-segment primers, with sample barcodes and unique molecular identifiers being introduced. Trizol reagent was used to extract RNA from every sample. Library amplification was performed in two PCR steps, and a second sample barcode and Illumina TruSeq adapters were introduced in the second step. Libraries were sequenced on an Illumina NovaSeq with 2 x 150 bp paired-end reads. The authors' analysis ran thus. Reads were demultiplexed and collapsed into UMI-guided consensus sequences with migec v1.2.7. With mixcr v2.1.11, UMI consensuses were aligned to TRA and TRB V and J templates and assembled into clonotypes. A clonotype was counted as expanded or contracted only if both edgeR and NoisET called the change significant, with noise models trained on biological replicates. edgeR calls used a false discovery rate-adjusted p below 0.01 and a log2 fold-change threshold of 1. As an exploratory analysis of dynamics, max-normalized trajectories of the 1000 most abundant clonotypes were examined with PCA combined with hierarchical clustering. Separately sequenced CD4+ and CD8+ repertoires were used to assign a CD4 or CD8 phenotype to each responding clone. TCRdb reanalyzed the raw reads on its own, using fastp at Q25 for trimming and MiXCR for clone calling, and kept in-frame beta chains. Duplicate CDR3 protein sequences are folded into a single record with the most common DNA and genes. Here the V and J calls rest on TCRdb's processing, not on the authors' analysis. The sample records around 140,000 distinct CDR3 sequences, approximately 26% of which are singletons. The leading ten clones occupy about 24% of the sample.

The clonotype comes from an adult woman who had mild COVID-19 (a few samples of this study predate the infection). The sample titles of this study are shuffled in the database, so cell type and time point are left out; the donor was told from shared clones. Sequencing was carried out using PBMCs or a T cell subset sorted from them (not recorded which). This sequence uses TRBV10-3 and TRBJ2-7, with TRBD1 matching 9 junction bases. The CDR3 region has the sequence CAIGTGMYEQYF. The sequence in DNA is TGTGCCATCGGGACAGGGATGTACGAGCAGTACTTC.